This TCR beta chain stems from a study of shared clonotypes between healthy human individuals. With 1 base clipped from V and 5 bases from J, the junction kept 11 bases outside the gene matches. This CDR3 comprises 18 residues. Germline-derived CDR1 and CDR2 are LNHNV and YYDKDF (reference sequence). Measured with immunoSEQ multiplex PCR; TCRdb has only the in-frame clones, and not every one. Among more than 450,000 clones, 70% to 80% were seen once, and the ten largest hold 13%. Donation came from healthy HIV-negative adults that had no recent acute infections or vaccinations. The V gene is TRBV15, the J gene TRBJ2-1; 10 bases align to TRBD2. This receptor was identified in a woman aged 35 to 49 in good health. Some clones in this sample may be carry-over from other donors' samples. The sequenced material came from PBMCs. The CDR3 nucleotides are TGTGCCACCAGCAGAGGAATCGGGACTAGCGCGAAGAACAATGAGCAGTTCTTC. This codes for CATSRGIGTSAKNNEQFF.